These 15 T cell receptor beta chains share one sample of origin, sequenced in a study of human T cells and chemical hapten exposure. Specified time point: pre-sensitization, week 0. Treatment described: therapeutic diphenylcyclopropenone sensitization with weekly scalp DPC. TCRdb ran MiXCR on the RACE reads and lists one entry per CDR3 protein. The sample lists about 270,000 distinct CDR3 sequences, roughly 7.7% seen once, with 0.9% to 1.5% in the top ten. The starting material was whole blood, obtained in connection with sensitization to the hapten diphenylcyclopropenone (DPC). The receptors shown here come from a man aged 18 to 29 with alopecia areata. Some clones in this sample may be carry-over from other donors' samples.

CDR3: CASSHTGYAKNIQYF. The CDR3 DNA reads TGCGCCAGCAGCCATACAGGGTACGCCAAAAACATTCAGTACTTC. The chain combines TRBV4-1 with TRBJ2-4, with D perhaps TRBD1 (6 bases). The CDR3 has 15 residues. Germline CDR1 MGHRA, CDR2 YSYEKL. V was trimmed by 3 bases and J by 1 base, leaving 10 bases between them.

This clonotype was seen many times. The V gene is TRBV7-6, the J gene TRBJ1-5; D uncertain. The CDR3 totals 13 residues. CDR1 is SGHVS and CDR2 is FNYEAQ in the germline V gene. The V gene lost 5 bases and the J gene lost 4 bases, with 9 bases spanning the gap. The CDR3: CASSQQANQPQHF. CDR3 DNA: TGTGCCAGCAGCCAACAAGCTAATCAGCCCCAGCATTTT.

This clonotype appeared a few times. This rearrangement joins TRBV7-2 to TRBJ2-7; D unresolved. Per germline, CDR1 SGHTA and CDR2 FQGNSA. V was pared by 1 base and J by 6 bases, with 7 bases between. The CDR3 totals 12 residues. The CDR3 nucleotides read TGTGCCAGCAGCTTAGACCGCTCCGAGCAGTACTTC. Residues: CASSLDRSEQYF.

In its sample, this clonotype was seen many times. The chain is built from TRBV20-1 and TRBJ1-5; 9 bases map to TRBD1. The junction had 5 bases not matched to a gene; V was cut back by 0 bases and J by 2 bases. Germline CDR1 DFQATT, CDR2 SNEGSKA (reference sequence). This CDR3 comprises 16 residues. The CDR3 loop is CSARENTGGGNQPQHF. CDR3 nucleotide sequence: TGCAGTGCTAGAGAAAATACAGGGGGCGGCAATCAGCCCCAGCATTTT.

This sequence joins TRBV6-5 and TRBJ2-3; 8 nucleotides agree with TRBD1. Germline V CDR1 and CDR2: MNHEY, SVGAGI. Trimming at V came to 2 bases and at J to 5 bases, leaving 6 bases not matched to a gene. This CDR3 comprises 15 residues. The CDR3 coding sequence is TGTGCCAGCAGTTACGAAACAGGGGGGAAAGATACGCAGTATTTT. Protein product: CASSYETGGKDTQYF.

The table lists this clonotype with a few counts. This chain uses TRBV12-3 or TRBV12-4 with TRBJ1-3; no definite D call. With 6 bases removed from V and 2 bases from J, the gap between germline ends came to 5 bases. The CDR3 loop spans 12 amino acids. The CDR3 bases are TGTGCCAGCAGGACTGCTGGAAACACCATATATTTT. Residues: CASRTAGNTIYF.

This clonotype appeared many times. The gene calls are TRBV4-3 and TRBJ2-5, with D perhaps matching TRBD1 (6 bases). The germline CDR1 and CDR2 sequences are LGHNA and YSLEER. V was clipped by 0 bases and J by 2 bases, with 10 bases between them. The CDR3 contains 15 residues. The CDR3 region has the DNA TGCGCCAGCAGCCAAGATTTAGGACAGCAAGAGACCCAGTACTTC. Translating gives CASSQDLGQQETQYF.

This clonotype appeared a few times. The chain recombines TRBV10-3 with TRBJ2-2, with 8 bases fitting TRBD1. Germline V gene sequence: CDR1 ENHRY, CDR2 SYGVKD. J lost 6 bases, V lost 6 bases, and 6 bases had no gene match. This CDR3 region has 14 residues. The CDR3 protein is CAIRAQQGAGELFF. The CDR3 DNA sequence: TGTGCCATCAGAGCACAACAGGGGGCCGGGGAGCTGTTTTTT.

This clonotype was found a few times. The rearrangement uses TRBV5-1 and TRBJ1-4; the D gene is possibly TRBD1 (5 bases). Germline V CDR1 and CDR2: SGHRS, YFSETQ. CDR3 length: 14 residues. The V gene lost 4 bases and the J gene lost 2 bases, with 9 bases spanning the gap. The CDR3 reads CASSPRGTNEKLFF. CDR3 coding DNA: TGCGCCAGCAGCCCCCGGGGGACTAATGAAAAACTGTTTTTT.

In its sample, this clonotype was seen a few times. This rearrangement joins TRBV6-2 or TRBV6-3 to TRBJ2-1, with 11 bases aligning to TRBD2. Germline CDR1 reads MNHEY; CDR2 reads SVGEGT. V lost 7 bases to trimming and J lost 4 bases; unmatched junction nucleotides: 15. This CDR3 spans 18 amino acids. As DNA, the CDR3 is TGTGCCAGCACCCCCCCCGGGGTAGCGGGGGGGCGGTACAATGAGCAGTTCTTC. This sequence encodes CASTPPGVAGGRYNEQFF.

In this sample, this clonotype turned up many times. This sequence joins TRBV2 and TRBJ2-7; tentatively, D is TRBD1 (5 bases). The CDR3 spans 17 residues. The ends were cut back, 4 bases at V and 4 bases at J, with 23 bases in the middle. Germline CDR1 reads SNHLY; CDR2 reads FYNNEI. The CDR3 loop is CASSGRGIGGDGYEQYF. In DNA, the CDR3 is TGTGCCAGCAGTGGAAGGGGCATAGGCGGAGATGGGTACGAGCAGTACTTC.

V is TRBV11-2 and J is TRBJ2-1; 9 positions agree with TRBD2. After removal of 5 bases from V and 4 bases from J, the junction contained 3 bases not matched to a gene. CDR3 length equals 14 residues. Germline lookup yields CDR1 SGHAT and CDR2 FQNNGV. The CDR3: CASSQSGGYNEQFF. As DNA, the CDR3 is TGTGCCAGCAGCCAAAGCGGGGGGTACAATGAGCAGTTCTTC.

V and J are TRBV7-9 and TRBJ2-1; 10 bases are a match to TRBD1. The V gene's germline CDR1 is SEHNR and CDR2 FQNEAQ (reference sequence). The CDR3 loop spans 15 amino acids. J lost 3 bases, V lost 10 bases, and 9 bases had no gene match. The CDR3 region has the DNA TGTGCCATCCCCATGGGACAGGGGCGCTACAATGAGCAGTTCTTC. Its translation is CAIPMGQGRYNEQFF.

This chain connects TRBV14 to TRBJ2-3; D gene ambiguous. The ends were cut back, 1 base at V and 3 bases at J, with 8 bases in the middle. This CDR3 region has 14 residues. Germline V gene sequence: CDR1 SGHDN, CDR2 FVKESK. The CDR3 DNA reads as TGTGCCAGCAGCCAAGTTAGTGGGACAGATACGCAGTATTTT. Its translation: CASSQVSGTDTQYF.

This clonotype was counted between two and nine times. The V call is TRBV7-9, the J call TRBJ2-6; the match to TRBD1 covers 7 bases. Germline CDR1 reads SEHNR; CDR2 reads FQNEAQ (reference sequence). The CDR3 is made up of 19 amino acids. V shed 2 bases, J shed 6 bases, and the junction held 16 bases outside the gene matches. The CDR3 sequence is CASSLLVTGNPPAANVLTF. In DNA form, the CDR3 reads TGTGCCAGCAGCTTATTGGTGACAGGGAACCCACCGGCGGCCAACGTCCTGACTTTC.